This T cell receptor (beta chain) was recorded in a study of beta chain features in type 1 diabetes. Sequencing targeted expressed TCRB transcripts, as all isolated RNA had been reverse transcribed. TCRdb keeps only in-frame clones here, not all; method: immunoSEQ multiplex PCR. This table holds hundreds of thousands of clones, 10% to 15% found once. Only a few counts were recorded for this clone. The CDR3 extends over 16 amino acids. V lost 8 bases and J 0 bases, leaving 14 bases between the germline ends. Germline CDR1 and CDR2: LNHDA and SQIVND (reference sequence). The chain joins TRBV19 to TRBJ2-6; D perhaps matches TRBD1 (6 bases). The sequence derives from a man in his late teens or twenties in good health. The source material was naive CD4+ T cells from blood. The CDR3 loop is CASGWTAISGANVLTF. The CDR3 DNA sequence: TGTGCCAGTGGTTGGACAGCCATCTCTGGGGCCAACGTCCTGACTTTC.